These 26 T cell receptor beta chains originate from one sample sequenced in a study of beta chain features in type 1 diabetes. The study, taken as a whole, reports: Shorter TCRB CDR3s, moderately but significantly so, were found in Type 1 diabetes patients in all four CD4+ subsets.

No antigens are known for them. The entirety of the isolated RNA underwent reverse transcription, so expressed TCRB transcripts were sequenced. The table came from immunoSEQ multiplex PCR; TCRdb's copy has only in-frame clones and leaves some out. The table lists roughly 250,000 clones, roughly 21% of them singletons. Sequencing was done on a sample of naive CD4+ T cells from blood. The source of these receptors is a woman between 40 and 55 years old with type 1 diabetes.

This chain joins TRBV18 and TRBJ2-3; D is perhaps TRBD1 (6 bases). Germline values: CDR1 KGHSH, CDR2 LQKENI. The CDR3 runs 15 residues. V shed 2 bases and J shed 6 bases, with 15 bases lying between them. The CDR3 bases are TGTGCCAGCTCACCAACAGGGCAGGGTCCCGATACGCAGTATTTT. It yields the protein CASSPTGQGPDTQYF.

This clone has just a few counts. The CDR3 nucleotides are TGTGCCAGCACTCAGGGGGATCAGCCCCAGCATTTT. This encodes CASTQGDQPQHF. The chain links TRBV6-6 to TRBJ1-5, with 7 bases aligning to TRBD1. V gave up 7 bases and J gave up 5 bases; unmatched junction bases: 2. The CDR3 runs 12 residues. Per germline, CDR1 MNHNY and CDR2 SVGAGI (reference sequence).

This clone was detected only a few times. The rearrangement uses TRBV18 and TRBJ1-1; TRBD1 agrees at 7 bases. The CDR3 length is 14 residues. V was pared by 0 bases and J by 3 bases, with 1 base of the junction left unmatched. Germline CDR1 KGHSH, CDR2 LQKENI. The CDR3 sequence is CASSPPQGDTEAFF. The CDR3 DNA follows: TGTGCCAGCTCACCACCGCAGGGGGACACTGAAGCTTTCTTT.

A few counts support this clone. The rearrangement uses TRBV4-2 and TRBJ1-5; D perhaps matches TRBD1 (6 bases). Germline lookup yields CDR1 LGHNA and CDR2 YNFKEQ. Trimming removed 4 bases at V and 2 bases at J, with 15 bases between. The CDR3 totals 16 residues. The CDR3, as DNA: TGTGCCAGCAGCCGATCTGACCGACAGGGCAATCAGCCCCAGCATTTT. As protein: CASSRSDRQGNQPQHF.

CDR3 sequence: CASSRTSGSADTQYF. Written as DNA, the CDR3 is TGTGCCAGCAGCAGGACTAGCGGGAGTGCAGATACGCAGTATTTT. The chain has TRBV28 and TRBJ2-3; TRBD2 matches 13 bases. This CDR3 has 15 residues. The germline V gene has CDR1 MDHEN and CDR2 SYDVKM. J lost 4 bases, V lost 6 bases, and 4 bases had no gene match.

This clone was picked up a small number of times. This sequence joins TRBV12-5 and TRBJ1-5, with TRBD1 matching over 7 bases. The CDR3 covers 13 residues. V gave up 4 bases and J gave up 5 bases; unmatched junction bases: 2. Germline V gene lookup returns CDR1 LGHNT and CDR2 FRNRAP. The CDR3 here is CASGWDSDQPQHF. CDR3 in DNA: TGTGCTAGTGGTTGGGACAGCGATCAGCCCCAGCATTTT. Full variable domain (outside the CDR3, taken from reference TRBV12-5 and TRBJ1-5): DARVTQTPRHKVTEMGQEVTMRCQPILGHNTVFWYRQTMMQGLELLAYFRNRAPLDDSGMPKDRFSAEMPDATLATLKIQPSEPRDSAVYFCASGWDSDQPQHFGDGTRLSIL.

This clone was recorded a few times. The V call is TRBV5-5, the J call TRBJ2-1; 13 bases map to TRBD2. Trimming took 4 bases from V and 9 from J; bases not matched to a gene: 7. CDR1 is SGHKS, CDR2 YYEKEE, per germline (reference sequence). This CDR3 contains 15 residues. CDR3 loop: CASSPTSGGWGEQFF. As DNA, the CDR3 is TGTGCCAGCAGCCCGACTAGCGGGGGGTGGGGTGAGCAGTTCTTC.

This clone was picked up a small number of times. The J gene is TRBJ1-5, the V gene TRBV7-2, with 7 bases identical to TRBD1. The germline CDR1 and CDR2 sequences are SGHTA and FQGNSA. The J segment lost 3 bases and the V segment lost 5 bases, leaving 7 bases of the junction unmatched. The CDR3 runs 15 residues. The CDR3: CASSVLQGVNQPQHF. CDR3 coding DNA: TGTGCCAGCAGCGTGCTCCAGGGGGTCAATCAGCCCCAGCATTTT.

The rearrangement joins TRBV25-1 to TRBJ2-5; 7 bases line up with TRBD1. V lost 3 bases and J lost 2; bases outside the gene matches: 9. CDR1 is MGHDK and CDR2 is SYGVNS in the germline V gene. This CDR3 is built from 16 residues. The CDR3 loop is CASSDLTGTAQETQYF. CDR3 bases: TGTGCCAGCAGTGACCTGACCGGGACAGCTCAAGAGACCCAGTACTTC.

Only a few counts were recorded for this clone. V and J are TRBV28 and TRBJ2-1; D might be TRBD1 (6 bases). The CDR3 consists of 16 residues. CDR1 and CDR2 (germline): MDHEN, SYDVKM. The germline V and J ends were trimmed by 11 bases and 5 bases, with 25 bases remaining between them. The CDR3 protein is CASFYSGTSGDNEQFF. The CDR3 DNA is TGTGCCTCCTTCTATTCCGGGACATCGGGCGACAATGAGCAGTTCTTC.

In this sample, this clone turned up a few times. The chain uses TRBV11-1 and TRBJ1-2; 7 bases are a match to TRBD1. The CDR3 runs 13 residues. Germline CDR1 is SGHAT and CDR2 is FQDESV (reference sequence). Unmatched junction bases numbered 6, after V lost 4 bases and J lost 7 bases. The CDR3 DNA sequence: TGTGCCAGCAGCTCCCCAACAGGGGTTGGCTACACCTTC. This translates into CASSSPTGVGYTF.

The chain carries TRBV6-5 and TRBJ1-2; D gene uncertain. Germline assignment: CDR1 MNHEY and CDR2 SVGAGI. The V gene lost 5 bases and the J gene lost 2 bases, with 15 bases spanning the gap. This CDR3 has 15 amino acids. As DNA, the CDR3 is TGTGCCAGCAGTCCGGAGCCCCTGGCGAACTATGGCTACACCTTC. Translating it yields CASSPEPLANYGYTF.

The chain carries TRBV18 and TRBJ1-2; a weak D match, TRBD1 (5 bases). The V gene's germline CDR1 is KGHSH and CDR2 LQKENI. With 5 bases removed from V and 3 bases from J, the gap between germline ends came to 10 bases. The CDR3 spans 13 residues. CDR3 sequence reads: CASSDVRDYGYTF. CDR3 DNA: TGTGCCAGCTCAGATGTCAGGGACTATGGCTACACCTTC.

V and J are TRBV7-2 and TRBJ2-7; maybe TRBD2 (5 bases). This CDR3 spans 14 amino acids. V gave up 6 bases and J gave up 0 bases, with 12 bases separating them. Germline loops: CDR1 SGHTA, CDR2 FQGNSA. Here the CDR3 DNA reads TGTGCCAGCAGTTTATACCGGGACTCCTACGAGCAGTACTTC. Its translation: CASSLYRDSYEQYF.

The sample holds a few counts of this clone. CDR3 nucleotides: TGTGCCAGCAGCTTCGCACAGGGAGACATTCAGTACTTC. As protein: CASSFAQGDIQYF. The genes are TRBV5-4 and TRBJ2-4, with D perhaps TRBD1 (6 bases). The CDR3 spans 13 residues. V lost 2 bases and J 8 bases, leaving 11 bases between the germline ends. Germline assignment: CDR1 SGHNT and CDR2 YYREEE (reference sequence).

The genes are TRBV2 and TRBJ1-5; the D is unclear. The germline CDR1 and CDR2 sequences are SNHLY and FYNNEI. Between the trimmed V and J ends, which lost 5 bases and 3 bases, there was a span of 11 bases. CDR3 length: 14 amino acids. The CDR3 region is CASSLTDFNQPQHF. DNA for the CDR3: TGTGCCAGCAGTCTTACAGATTTCAATCAGCCCCAGCATTTT.

This chain links TRBV9 with TRBJ2-7, with 12 positions matching TRBD2. There are 14 residues in the CDR3. V was pared by 4 bases and J by 7 bases, with 6 bases of the junction left unmatched. Per the germline V gene, CDR1 is SGDLS and CDR2 is YYNGEE. For the CDR3, the DNA is TGTGCCAGCAGCCGACTAGCGGGAGAGAAGGAGCAGTACTTC. This codes for CASSRLAGEKEQYF.

The gene calls are TRBV9 and TRBJ2-7; no reliable D call. V lost 0 bases and J 3 bases, leaving 10 bases between the germline ends. The CDR3 totals 14 residues. Germline CDR1 and CDR2: SGDLS and YYNGEE. CDR3 amino acids: CASSVAGSGYEQYF. The CDR3 nucleotides are TGTGCCAGCAGCGTAGCCGGGTCGGGCTACGAGCAGTACTTC.

This rearrangement joins TRBV4-2 to TRBJ1-1, with a possible D match to TRBD1 (6 bases). This CDR3 is 16 amino acids long. V lost 1 base and J lost 1, with 13 bases in between. Germline lookup yields CDR1 LGHNA and CDR2 YNFKEQ. Here the CDR3 reads CASSQAVQGGNTEAFF. CDR3 sequence (DNA): TGTGCCAGCAGCCAAGCGGTACAGGGCGGGAACACTGAAGCTTTCTTT.

The V call is TRBV15, the J call TRBJ2-7, with TRBD2 as a possible D gene (5 bases). CDR3 length equals 12 residues. Trimming removed 4 bases from V and 7 bases from J, with 11 bases in between. The germline V gene encodes CDR1 LNHNV and CDR2 YYDKDF (reference sequence). The CDR3 region is CATSTRTGEQYF. In DNA form, the CDR3 reads TGTGCCACCAGCACACGAACGGGAGAGCAGTACTTC.

This sequence joins TRBV19 and TRBJ1-5; 7 nucleotides line up with TRBD1. After removal of 1 base from V and 7 bases from J, the junction contained 7 bases not matched to a gene. Germline loops: CDR1 LNHDA, CDR2 SQIVND (reference sequence). CDR3 length equals 15 residues. The CDR3 loop reads CASSIVRQGNQPQHF. The CDR3 nucleotides read TGTGCCAGTAGTATAGTAAGACAGGGAAACCAGCCCCAGCATTTT.

The J gene is TRBJ1-1, the V gene TRBV7-9; D gene unclear. This CDR3 region has 14 residues. CDR1 and CDR2 (germline): SEHNR, FQNEAQ (reference sequence). V shed 3 bases and J shed 0 bases, with 8 bases lying between them. CDR3 sequence reads: CASSLSSVNTEAFF. The CDR3 coding sequence is TGTGCCAGCAGCTTGTCCTCGGTGAACACTGAAGCTTTCTTT.

The chain combines TRBV7-2 with TRBJ2-5, with D perhaps TRBD1 (5 bases). Germline assignment: CDR1 SGHTA and CDR2 FQGNSA. V dropped 5 bases and J dropped 5 bases, with 12 bases sitting between them. The CDR3 is 13 amino acids. The CDR3 sequence is CASSLRVHETQYF. The DNA of the CDR3 is TGTGCCAGCAGCCTCAGGGTTCACGAGACCCAGTACTTC.

The gene calls are TRBV28 and TRBJ2-7; TRBD1 might be the D (5 bases). Germline V gene lookup returns CDR1 MDHEN and CDR2 SYDVKM. Trimming pared 7 bases from V and 1 base from J, leaving 11 bases between. The CDR3 has 13 residues. DNA for the CDR3: TGTGCCAGCATGGGGCAGGCGTCCTACGAGCAGTACTTC. Amino acid sequence: CASMGQASYEQYF.

This chain uses TRBV14 with TRBJ2-7, with 8 bases identical to TRBD2. Germline trimming cut 8 bases from V and 0 bases from J; bases unmatched to any gene: 6. Looked up from germline, CDR1 is SGHDN and CDR2 is FVKESK. The CDR3 runs to 14 residues. The CDR3 DNA reads as TGTGCCAGCGGCAAAAGCGGGGGCTCCTACGAGCAGTACTTC. Protein sequence: CASGKSGGSYEQYF.

This clone has only a few counts. The rearrangement joins TRBV5-8 to TRBJ2-1, with a tentative D call TRBD2 (5 bases). The CDR3 loop spans 13 amino acids. Trimming removed 4 bases from V and 3 bases from J, with 8 bases in between. Germline values: CDR1 SGHTS, CDR2 YDEGEE. The CDR3 region has the DNA TGTGCCAGCAGCGCCGGACTCTACAATGAGCAGTTCTTC. This codes for CASSAGLYNEQFF.